This TCR beta chain stems from a study of cytomegalovirus exposure and HLA in healthy donors. Study findings and constraints: Earlier findings revealed that most TCR beta V segments proved productive either about 87% or about 30% of the time. Later work associated 16,951 TCR beta sequences with HLA alleles at 0.05 false discovery rate. Most TCR sequences showed up rarely, but some public TCRs showed up in many donors.

The PCR contained 60 Vbeta and 13 Jbeta primers. Sequencing used immunoSEQ multiplex PCR; TCRdb keeps in-frame clones, though not all of them. Among some 130,000 clones, nearly 80% were seen once, and the ten largest hold approximately 1%. A remark on this clone: The antigen is undetermined.

The source is a male donor in good health and CMV-seronegative. What was sequenced was PBMCs.

CDR3 nucleotides: TGTGCCAGCAGCTTTTTGACTAGCGGGGGGCAAGAGACCCAGTACTTC. Translation gives CASSFLTSGGQETQYF. The chain employs TRBV7-2 and TRBJ2-5, with 13 nucleotides matching TRBD2. After removal of 3 bases from V and 2 bases from J, the junction contained 3 bases not matched to a gene. Per the germline V gene, CDR1 is SGHTA and CDR2 is FQGNSA. The CDR3 spans 16 residues. The full variable domain, with the rest looked up from reference TRBV7-2 and TRBJ2-5, is GAGVSQSPSNKVTEKGKDVELRCDPISGHTALYWYRQSLGQGLEFLIYFQGNSAPDKSGLPSDRFSAERTGGSVSTLTIQRTQQEDSAVYLCASSFLTSGGQETQYFGPGTRLLVL.